Shown below are 13 T cell receptor beta chains from a single sample sequenced in a study of T cells in Graves' hyperthyroidism and ophthalmopathy. Researchers amplified the TCR beta CDR3 regions from RNA transcripts. The TCR CDR3 was amplified in a first-round RT-PCR using the HTBI primer set. Via MiXCR, TCRdb re-called the multiplex PCR reads, giving one row per CDR3 protein. The sample lists roughly 160,000 distinct CDR3 sequences, over 7.5% occurring once. The sequenced sample consisted of blood. All receptors derive from a woman under 30 with Graves' hyperthyroidism that later progressed to Graves' ophthalmopathy.

This clonotype was found a few times. This sequence joins TRBV19 and TRBJ1-5; TRBD1 matches at 12 bases. This CDR3 is built from 16 residues. The germline gives CDR1 LNHDA, CDR2 SQIVND (reference sequence). The V and J ends lost 7 bases and 6 bases, in that order; junction bases with no gene match: 10. CDR3 DNA sequence: TGTGCCAGTACCGCGACTGGGACAGGGGGCAGTCAGCCCCAGCATTTT. It yields the protein CASTATGTGGSQPQHF.

This chain joins TRBV4-2 and TRBJ2-3, with 8 bases matching TRBD2. V shed 0 bases, J shed 2 bases, and the junction held 13 bases outside the gene matches. The CDR3 length is 19 residues. From germline, CDR1 is LGHNA and CDR2 YNFKEQ. The CDR3: CASSQDSSRGGIFTDTQYF. The DNA for the CDR3 is TGTGCCAGCAGCCAAGATTCGAGTCGGGGGGGAATTTTCACAGATACGCAGTATTTT.

Note on this clonotype: Given a much more abundant clone one base away, this may be a read error. This chain's CDR3 is CSARDTRHDTQYF. The CDR3 DNA reads TGCAGTGCTAGAGATACACGGCACGATACGCAGTATTTT. The chain carries TRBV20-1 and TRBJ2-3, with D uncertain. The germline V gene encodes CDR1 DFQATT and CDR2 SNEGSKA (reference sequence). V was pared by 0 bases and J by 6 bases, with 10 bases between. The CDR3 sequence is 13 residues long.

Ten or more counts support this clonotype. This chain uses TRBV28 with TRBJ1-3; 8 bases are shared with TRBD1. Germline loops: CDR1 MDHEN, CDR2 SYDVKM. The J segment lost 3 bases and the V segment lost 7 bases, leaving 11 bases of the junction unmatched. This CDR3 has 16 amino acids. The CDR3 protein is CASTVPGGANGNTIYF. The CDR3 bases are TGTGCCAGCACCGTACCAGGGGGCGCGAATGGAAACACCATATATTTT.

In its sample, this clonotype was seen many times. The V call is TRBV7-9, the J call TRBJ2-3, with 8 bases identical to TRBD2. This CDR3 has 14 amino acids. V dropped 7 bases and J dropped 5; count of bases not matched to a gene: 8. CDR1 SEHNR and CDR2 FQNEAQ come from the germline V gene (reference sequence). In DNA form, the CDR3 reads TGTGCCAGCATCCCGGGAGGGGCCCTAGATACGCAGTATTTT. Translation gives CASIPGGALDTQYF. Full variable domain (rest looked up from reference TRBV7-9 and TRBJ2-3): DTGVSQNPRHKITKRGQNVTFRCDPISEHNRLYWYRQTLGQGPEFLTYFQNEAQLEKSRLLSDRFSAERPKGSFSTLEIQRTEQGDSAMYLCASIPGGALDTQYFGPGTRLTVL.

The sample holds many counts of this clonotype. This chain connects TRBV30 to TRBJ1-1, with D perhaps TRBD1 (5 bases). The germline gives CDR1 GTSNPN, CDR2 SVGIG (reference sequence). The CDR3 is 11 residues long. CDR3 residues: CAMAGPTEAFF. Written as DNA, the CDR3 is TGTGCAATGGCAGGGCCCACTGAAGCTTTCTTT.

The chain is built from TRBV5-1 and TRBJ2-1; D uncertain. Between the trimmed V and J ends, which lost 0 bases and 7 bases, there was a span of 14 bases. Germline V gene data show CDR1 as SGHRS and CDR2 as YFSETQ. This CDR3 has 15 residues. The CDR3 nucleotides are TGCGCCAGCAGCTTGGGGGTGGTAGCCCGAAATGAGCAGTTCTTC. Translated: CASSLGVVARNEQFF.

This clonotype was seen more than once but under ten times. V and J are TRBV6-5 and TRBJ1-5; 9 bases fit TRBD1. This CDR3 has 19 residues. V lost 4 bases, J lost 5 bases, and 18 bases stayed unmatched. The germline CDR1 and CDR2 sequences are MNHEY and SVGAGI. CDR3 residues: CASSSKDWTGAGADQPQHF. DNA for the CDR3: TGTGCCAGCAGTTCAAAAGACTGGACAGGGGCGGGGGCGGATCAGCCCCAGCATTTT.

This clonotype was picked up a small number of times. This CDR3 is CASSLILEYEQFF. In DNA form, the CDR3 reads TGTGCCAGCAGCTTGATACTAGAGTATGAGCAGTTCTTC. The chain recombines TRBV5-5 with TRBJ2-1; D possibly corresponds to TRBD2 (5 bases). CDR1 is SGHKS and CDR2 is YYEKEE in the germline V gene (reference sequence). The V gene lost 1 base and the J gene lost 8 bases, with 10 bases spanning the gap. This CDR3 region has 13 residues.

This chain links TRBV12-3 or TRBV12-4 with TRBJ2-6; 9 nucleotides match TRBD2. The CDR3 length is 17 residues. V lost 4 bases to trimming and J lost 8 bases; unmatched junction nucleotides: 12. The CDR3 DNA reads as TGTGCCAGCAGTTCTGTGCCTAGCGGGATTGCTTCCAACGTCCTGACTTTC. Translated: CASSSVPSGIASNVLTF.

CDR3 protein: CASKNPGQGHRGETQYF. CDR3 nucleotide sequence: TGTGCCAGCAAAAATCCGGGACAGGGTCATCGGGGAGAGACCCAGTACTTC. This chain links TRBV7-8 with TRBJ2-5; TRBD1 matches at 9 bases. CDR1 is SGHVS, CDR2 FQNEAQ, per germline. CDR3 length: 17 residues. V shed 7 bases and J 4 bases; nucleotides not matched to a gene: 16.

On this clonotype itself: Given a much more abundant clone one base away, this may be a read error. The V and J genes are TRBV13 and TRBJ1-1; tentative D call: TRBD1 (5 bases). This CDR3 spans 14 amino acids. From germline, CDR1 is PRHDT and CDR2 FYEKMQ (reference sequence). CDR3 sequence reads: CTSDARGGEIEAFF. The CDR3 nucleotides read TGTACCAGCGATGCACGCGGGGGAGAGATTGAAGCTTTCTTT.

This clonotype was seen just once. The J gene is TRBJ1-3, the V gene TRBV11-2; TRBD1 matches 12 bases. Germline lookup yields CDR1 SGHAT and CDR2 FQNNGV. CDR3 size: 18 residues. V lost 5 bases and J lost 3; bases outside the gene matches: 11. CDR3 protein: CASSRGLRDRGLGNTIYF. The CDR3 coding sequence is TGTGCCAGCAGCCGAGGCCTCCGGGACAGGGGGCTTGGAAACACCATATATTTT.